Below are 23 T cell receptor beta chains sequenced from a single sample in a study of cytomegalovirus exposure and HLA in healthy donors. The primer mix had 60 Vbeta and 13 Jbeta primers. The table came from immunoSEQ multiplex PCR; TCRdb's copy has only in-frame clones and leaves some out. The table lists some 110,000 clones, roughly four fifths of them singletons. Sequenced input: PBMCs. These receptors were obtained from a man aged 25 to 40 in good health and CMV-seropositive.

This chain connects TRBV18 to TRBJ1-2; TRBD1 might be the D (6 bases). Germline lookup yields CDR1 KGHSH and CDR2 LQKENI. Trimming removed 0 bases from V and 5 bases from J, with 10 bases in between. CDR3 length: 14 amino acids. The CDR3 bases are TGTGCCAGCTCACCACCGAACAGGGCTTATGGCTACACCTTC. It specifies CASSPPNRAYGYTF.

V is TRBV9 and J is TRBJ1-2; tentatively, D is TRBD1 (6 bases). Germline CDR1 is SGDLS and CDR2 is YYNGEE. The CDR3 is 17 residues long. Trimming took off 3 bases at V and 2 bases at J, with 20 bases between the two ends. This chain's CDR3 is CASSEGVWPKANYGYTF. CDR3 DNA: TGTGCCAGCAGCGAGGGGGTTTGGCCCAAAGCGAACTATGGCTACACCTTC.

J is TRBJ1-4 and V is TRBV5-1; 7 bases agree with TRBD1. The CDR3 covers 13 residues. The germline CDR1 and CDR2 sequences are SGHRS and YFSETQ. The J segment lost 7 bases and the V segment lost 2 bases, leaving 2 bases of the junction unmatched. The CDR3, as DNA: TGCGCCAGCAGCTTTGACAGGGCTGAAAAACTGTTTTTT. It yields the protein CASSFDRAEKLFF.

This sequence joins TRBV5-6 and TRBJ1-3; 8 nucleotides agree with TRBD1. The CDR3 totals 17 residues. With V trimmed by 4 bases and J by 4 bases, 13 bases remained unmatched. The germline V gene encodes CDR1 SGHDT and CDR2 YYEEEE. CDR3 nucleotide sequence: TGTGCCAGCAGCCGCGGGACAGGAGCTTGGGGCGGAAACACCATATATTTT. Protein sequence: CASSRGTGAWGGNTIYF.

The chain carries TRBV2 and TRBJ2-7, with D possibly matching TRBD2 (5 bases). Trimming pared 0 bases from V and 10 bases from J, leaving 10 bases between. This CDR3 comprises 12 residues. Germline assignment: CDR1 SNHLY and CDR2 FYNNEI. CDR3 amino acids: CASSEAPRGQYF. CDR3 nucleotide sequence: TGTGCCAGCAGTGAAGCTCCCCGGGGACAGTACTTC.

The rearrangement joins TRBV19 to TRBJ1-2; TRBD1 might be the D (5 bases). Trimming pared 5 bases from V and 9 bases from J, leaving 16 bases between. Per the germline V gene, CDR1 is LNHDA and CDR2 is SQIVND (reference sequence). The CDR3 contains 13 residues. This CDR3 reads CASSDRAGFRYTF. The DNA of the CDR3 is TGTGCCAGTAGTGATAGGGCAGGGTTCCGCTACACCTTC.

J is TRBJ2-2 and V is TRBV7-6; 9 bases line up with TRBD1. The CDR3 totals 16 residues. With V trimmed by 2 bases and J by 5 bases, 6 bases remained unmatched. The germline V gene encodes CDR1 SGHVS and CDR2 FNYEAQ. The CDR3 DNA is TGTGCCAGCAGCTTATTGACAGGGGGTAGGACCGGGGAGCTGTTTTTT. This encodes CASSLLTGGRTGELFF.

The V and J genes are TRBV10-1 and TRBJ2-1; unclear D gene. The CDR3 extends over 14 amino acids. Trimming pared 3 bases from V and 0 bases from J, leaving 6 bases between. CDR1 is WNHNN and CDR2 is SYGVQD in the germline V gene (reference sequence). In nucleotides, the CDR3 is TGCGCCAGCAGTGACGATAGCTCCTACAATGAGCAGTTCTTC. Translation gives CASSDDSSYNEQFF.

This clone was seen a handful of times. The rearrangement joins TRBV7-8 to TRBJ1-2, with D maybe TRBD1 (6 bases). This CDR3 region has 17 residues. The V end lost 1 base, the J end lost 0 bases, and 15 bases lay between the germline ends. CDR1 is SGHVS and CDR2 is FQNEAQ in the germline V gene. In nucleotides, the CDR3 is TGTGCCAGCAGCTTAGTTCTTCGGGACACAGCTAACTATGGCTACACCTTC. This codes for CASSLVLRDTANYGYTF.

There are a few counts of this clone. The rearrangement links TRBV7-8 to TRBJ2-3; 11 bases fit TRBD2. Per the germline V gene, CDR1 is SGHVS and CDR2 is FQNEAQ. This CDR3 comprises 18 residues. Unmatched junction bases numbered 12, after V lost 4 bases and J lost 3 bases. CDR3: CASSWLPLAGGPTDTQYF. CDR3 nucleotides: TGTGCCAGCAGCTGGCTACCTCTAGCGGGGGGTCCTACAGATACGCAGTATTTT.

The gene calls are TRBV7-8 and TRBJ2-1; TRBD2 matches at 8 bases. Germline-derived CDR1 and CDR2 are SGHVS and FQNEAQ. The CDR3 consists of 15 residues. The J segment lost 7 bases and the V segment lost 4 bases, leaving 9 bases of the junction unmatched. The CDR3 coding sequence is TGTGCCAGCAGCTATGATTGGGGCGGGGGGAATGAGCAGTTCTTC. Its translation is CASSYDWGGGNEQFF.

The V gene is TRBV27, the J gene TRBJ1-1, with TRBD1 as a possible D gene (5 bases). Germline V lookup: CDR1 MNHEY, CDR2 SMNVEV (reference sequence). V was shortened by 7 bases and J by 7 bases, with 10 bases between the two germline ends. The CDR3 length is 11 residues. CDR3 nucleotide sequence: TGTGCCAGCACATCGGGGGGTGAAGCTTTCTTT. It yields the protein CASTSGGEAFF.

V usage is TRBV2 and J usage is TRBJ1-6, with unresolved D. Trimming removed 7 bases from V and 8 bases from J, with 6 bases in between. Germline CDR1 reads SNHLY; CDR2 reads FYNNEI. The CDR3 loop spans 11 amino acids. CDR3 sequence reads: CASTRDSPLHF. The CDR3 coding sequence is TGTGCCAGCACCCGAGATTCACCCCTCCACTTT. Complete variable domain (other parts from reference TRBV2 and TRBJ1-6): EPEVTQTPSHQVTQMGQEVILRCVPISNHLYFYWYRQILGQKVEFLVSFYNNEISEKSEIFDDQFSVERPDGSNFTLKIRSTKLEDSAMYFCASTRDSPLHFGNGTRLTVT.

This chain links TRBV19 with TRBJ1-2; 9 nucleotides match TRBD1. V gave up 10 bases and J gave up 5 bases; unmatched junction bases: 11. The CDR3 has 14 amino acids. Germline V gene lookup returns CDR1 LNHDA and CDR2 SQIVND (reference sequence). CDR3 DNA: TGTGCCACCCACCTGACAGGGGGTGAGTATGGCTACACCTTC. Translation gives CATHLTGGEYGYTF.

The chain employs TRBV7-9 and TRBJ2-2, with unresolved D. Trimming left V 2 bases short and J 2 bases short, with 9 bases between. The CDR3 has 15 residues. Germline values: CDR1 SEHNR, CDR2 FQNEAQ (reference sequence). DNA for the CDR3: TGTGCCAGCAGCTTAAACTCCTATAACACCGGGGAGCTGTTTTTT. As protein: CASSLNSYNTGELFF.

The V gene is TRBV10-3, the J gene TRBJ2-3; 8 positions agree with TRBD2. J gave up 2 bases and V 8 bases, and 9 bases lay outside the gene matches. The CDR3 runs to 15 residues. Germline V gene lookup returns CDR1 ENHRY and CDR2 SYGVKD. The CDR3 nucleotides read TGTGCCATCGGCGTACTAGCGGATTACACAGATACGCAGTATTTT. Translation: CAIGVLADYTDTQYF.

A few counts support this clone. The chain uses TRBV9 and TRBJ1-5; the D gene is possibly TRBD1 (6 bases). Per germline, CDR1 SGDLS and CDR2 YYNGEE. The CDR3 is 15 residues long. Trimming cost V 6 bases and J 3 bases, with 16 bases left between them. The CDR3 DNA is TGTGCCAGCAAGGTACAGGGCAGGCCCAATCAGCCCCAGCATTTT. Its translation: CASKVQGRPNQPQHF.

The DNA for the CDR3 is TGTGCCAGCCGCCGCGACAGTAAAGGTCTCTACGAGCAGTACTTC. It translates to CASRRDSKGLYEQYF. The genes are TRBV27 and TRBJ2-7, with TRBD1 as a possible D gene (5 bases). Trimming stripped 8 bases from V and 3 bases from J, with 20 bases between. The CDR3 covers 15 residues. Germline loops: CDR1 MNHEY, CDR2 SMNVEV (reference sequence).

V is TRBV5-1 and J is TRBJ1-2, with D uncertain. This CDR3 has 14 residues. Germline CDR1 is SGHRS and CDR2 is YFSETQ. Trimming cost V 2 bases and J 4 bases, with 12 bases left between them. DNA of the CDR3: TGCGCCAGCAGCTTTACGTTTGTTAGCTATGGCTACACCTTC. Its translation: CASSFTFVSYGYTF.

The rearrangement links TRBV21-1 to TRBJ1-2. TRBV21-1 is termed a pseudogene. This CDR3 has 13 amino acids. Here the CDR3 DNA reads TGTGCCAGCAGCAAAGGGCTCGGGGGTGGCTACACCTTC. This sequence encodes CASSKGLGGGYTF.

The chain has TRBV5-6 and TRBJ1-2; the D gene is possibly TRBD1 (6 bases). V shed 0 bases and J shed 7 bases, with 10 bases lying between them. Germline assignment: CDR1 SGHDT and CDR2 YYEEEE. This CDR3 spans 13 amino acids. This CDR3 is CASSLDRVGGYTF. The CDR3 DNA reads TGTGCCAGCAGCTTGGACAGGGTGGGTGGCTACACCTTC.

The chain joins TRBV6-1 to TRBJ2-3; D might be TRBD2 (6 bases). Trimming removed 3 bases at V and 2 bases at J, with 21 bases between. This CDR3 comprises 18 residues. The germline CDR1 and CDR2 sequences are MNHNS and SASEGT. The DNA for the CDR3 is TGTGCCAGCAGTGAGGGACTCTCTGCAGTCAGGTCCACAGATACGCAGTATTTT. It is translated as CASSEGLSAVRSTDTQYF.

The sample holds one count of this clone. V gene TRBV5-4 combines with J gene TRBJ1-4; TRBD1 matches 7 bases. V was pared by 0 bases and J by 8 bases, with 4 bases of the junction left unmatched. The CDR3 consists of 14 residues. Germline V gene data show CDR1 as SGHNT and CDR2 as YYREEE (reference sequence). CDR3 coding DNA: TGTGCCAGCAGCTTGGTGGGGACAGACGAAAAACTGTTTTTT. Its translation: CASSLVGTDEKLFF.